Shown below are 23 T cell receptor beta chains from a single sample sequenced in a study of T cell responses to AZD1222 COVID-19 vaccine. Profiling relied on immunoSEQ multiplex PCR, and the TCRdb table lists in-frame clones only, not all of them. The table has fewer than 80,000 clones, 79% seen once. Sequences were derived from peripheral blood, sampled on day 0 of MenACWY control vaccination. These receptors all come from an adult in good health.

The chain employs TRBV3-1 (or the pseudogene TRBV3-2) and TRBJ1-3, with D tentatively TRBD1 (6 bases). The germline V gene encodes CDR1 LGHDT and CDR2 YNNKEL (reference sequence). V gave up 2 bases and J gave up 2 bases, with 10 bases separating them. This CDR3 is 15 amino acids long. CDR3 coding DNA: TGTGCCAGCAGCCAACTACAGGGTACTGGAAACACCATATATTTT. It codes for CASSQLQGTGNTIYF.

The chain employs TRBV29-1 and TRBJ1-1, with D possibly being TRBD1 (6 bases). With 4 bases removed from V and 1 base from J, the gap between germline ends came to 10 bases. This CDR3 is built from 13 residues. The V gene's germline CDR1 is SQVTM and CDR2 ANQGSEA. The CDR3 DNA is TGCAGCGTTGTTGGGGGGGCGAACACTGAAGCTTTCTTT. Amino acid sequence: CSVVGGANTEAFF.

The chain is built from TRBV5-6 and TRBJ1-5, with D possibly TRBD1 on 5 matching bases. Germline CDR1 reads SGHDT; CDR2 reads YYEEEE. V lost 0 bases and J lost 2, with 18 bases in between. The CDR3 is 18 residues long. CDR3 in amino acids: CASSLAIAGVFGNQPQHF. CDR3 nucleotides: TGTGCCAGCAGCTTGGCCATAGCGGGGGTGTTTGGCAATCAGCCCCAGCATTTT.

This rearrangement joins TRBV4-1 to TRBJ2-7, with D perhaps TRBD2 (5 bases). Trimming pared 0 bases from V and 5 bases from J, leaving 11 bases between. Per germline, CDR1 MGHRA and CDR2 YSYEKL. This CDR3 contains 14 residues. The CDR3 loop reads CASSQDRGSHEQYF. CDR3 nucleotides: TGCGCCAGCAGCCAAGACAGAGGGAGCCACGAGCAGTACTTC.

V and J are TRBV5-6 and TRBJ1-4; D is unresolved. CDR1 and CDR2 from the germline V gene are SGHDT and YYEEEE. This CDR3 is 14 amino acids long. The germline V and J ends were trimmed by 2 bases and 3 bases, with 8 bases remaining between them. In nucleotides, the CDR3 is TGTGCCAGCAGCTTACTAGAGGCTAATGAAAAACTGTTTTTT. Residues: CASSLLEANEKLFF.

This chain joins TRBV7-8 and TRBJ1-2, with 10 bases that match TRBD1. J lost 5 bases, V lost 5 bases, and 5 bases had no gene match. There are 14 residues in the CDR3. Germline values: CDR1 SGHVS, CDR2 FQNEAQ. This chain's CDR3 is CASSPGTGDYGYTF. In DNA form, the CDR3 reads TGTGCCAGCAGCCCCGGGACAGGGGATTATGGCTACACCTTC.

This chain links TRBV2 with TRBJ2-3, with TRBD2 matching over 9 bases. V shed 7 bases, J shed 3 bases, and the junction held 5 bases outside the gene matches. CDR3 length equals 14 residues. Germline assignment: CDR1 SNHLY and CDR2 FYNNEI. The CDR3 nucleotides read TGTGCCAGCAAAACAGCGGGGGGAACAGATACGCAGTATTTT. Its protein is CASKTAGGTDTQYF.

CDR3 nucleotide sequence: TGTGCCAGCAATAAGATAGCGGGGAATGAGCAGTTCTTC. Translating gives CASNKIAGNEQFF. V gene TRBV2 combines with J gene TRBJ2-1; TRBD2 matches at 8 bases. Looked up from germline, CDR1 is SNHLY and CDR2 is FYNNEI. The CDR3 is 13 amino acids. Unmatched junction bases numbered 6, after V lost 7 bases and J lost 7 bases.

This rearrangement joins TRBV13 to TRBJ2-7; 7 nucleotides match TRBD1. The J segment lost 5 bases and the V segment lost 4 bases, leaving 8 bases of the junction unmatched. Germline values: CDR1 PRHDT, CDR2 FYEKMQ (reference sequence). This CDR3 spans 14 amino acids. For the CDR3, the DNA is TGTGCCAGCAGCTCGACAGGGTTCCTCCACGAGCAGTACTTC. Translated, it gives CASSSTGFLHEQYF.

V and J are TRBV13 and TRBJ1-3, with D hard to call. Germline CDR1 PRHDT, CDR2 FYEKMQ (reference sequence). CDR3 length: 17 amino acids. V was shortened by 3 bases and J by 0 bases, with 15 bases between the two germline ends. In DNA form, the CDR3 reads TGTGCCAGCAGCTTTAGAGGAGGCCGGAGCTCTGGAAACACCATATATTTT. It yields the protein CASSFRGGRSSGNTIYF.

This chain joins TRBV11-2 and TRBJ2-3; 9 nucleotides match TRBD1. The length of the CDR3 is 15 residues. Germline loops: CDR1 SGHAT, CDR2 FQNNGV. V gave up 5 bases and J gave up 2 bases; unmatched junction bases: 5. The CDR3 sequence is CASSRDRDYTDTQYF. In nucleotides, the CDR3 is TGTGCCAGCAGCAGGGACAGGGACTACACAGATACGCAGTATTTT.

V usage is TRBV30 and J usage is TRBJ1-1, with TRBD1 as a possible D gene (5 bases). The ends were cut back, 1 base at V and 2 bases at J, with 17 bases in the middle. The CDR3 is made up of 16 amino acids. Germline values: CDR1 GTSNPN, CDR2 SVGIG (reference sequence). Written as DNA, the CDR3 is TGTGCCTGGAGTGCCATCTCACCAGGGTCAAACACTGAAGCTTTCTTT. It translates to CAWSAISPGSNTEAFF.

This clone was counted between two and nine times. The rearrangement uses TRBV30 and TRBJ1-2; D is undetermined. V was pared by 0 bases and J by 0 bases, with 23 bases between. The length of the CDR3 is 19 residues. Germline CDR1 is GTSNPN and CDR2 is SVGIG (reference sequence). This CDR3 is CAWSVPRWQENLANYGYTF. The CDR3 DNA sequence: TGTGCCTGGAGTGTACCGCGATGGCAGGAGAACTTAGCTAACTATGGCTACACCTTC.

The chain recombines TRBV19 with TRBJ1-3, with D perhaps matching TRBD1 (5 bases). V lost 6 bases, J lost 0 bases, and 9 bases lay in between. Germline values: CDR1 LNHDA, CDR2 SQIVND (reference sequence). This CDR3 has 14 residues. The CDR3 loop reads CASRDGGSGNTIYF. CDR3 nucleotide sequence: TGTGCCAGTAGGGACGGGGGCTCTGGAAACACCATATATTTT. The entire variable domain, with the rest obtained from reference TRBV19 and TRBJ1-3, is as follows: DGGITQSPKYLFRKEGQNVTLSCEQNLNHDAMYWYRQDPGQGLRLIYYSQIVNDFQKGDIAEGYSVSREKKESFPLTVTSAQKNPTAFYLCASRDGGSGNTIYFGEGSWLTVV.

The V gene is TRBV28, the J gene TRBJ1-6, with unresolved D. Germline lookup yields CDR1 MDHEN and CDR2 SYDVKM. Trimming left V 3 bases short and J 10 bases short, with 10 bases between. The CDR3 covers 13 residues. CDR3: CASSFQIDSPLHF. Here the CDR3 DNA reads TGTGCCAGCAGTTTTCAAATCGACTCACCCCTCCACTTT.

This chain joins TRBV7-9 and TRBJ2-5; no clear D. Trimming cost V 1 base and J 9 bases, with 9 bases left between them. The CDR3 runs 12 residues. The germline V gene has CDR1 SEHNR and CDR2 FQNEAQ (reference sequence). The CDR3 sequence: CASSLDRLAQYF. CDR3 DNA sequence: TGTGCCAGCAGCTTAGATAGGTTGGCCCAGTACTTC. Supplemented by reference TRBV7-9 and TRBJ2-5, the full variable domain reads DTGVSQNPRHKITKRGQNVTFRCDPISEHNRLYWYRQTLGQGPEFLTYFQNEAQLEKSRLLSDRFSAERPKGSFSTLEIQRTEQGDSAMYLCASSLDRLAQYFGPGTRLLVL.

The chain has TRBV27 and TRBJ1-1; possible D gene TRBD1, 6 bases. The CDR3 consists of 16 residues. The germline CDR1 and CDR2 sequences are MNHEY and SMNVEV (reference sequence). The V gene lost 5 bases and the J gene lost 0 bases, with 16 bases spanning the gap. The CDR3 protein is CASSQGGGWMNTEAFF. CDR3 coding DNA: TGTGCCAGCAGTCAAGGGGGAGGGTGGATGAACACTGAAGCTTTCTTT.

This clone was counted once. V and J are TRBV11-2 and TRBJ2-7, with D possibly being TRBD2 (5 bases). The CDR3 loop spans 14 amino acids. Trimming took 4 bases from V and 4 from J, leaving 14 bases between them. Germline V gene lookup returns CDR1 SGHAT and CDR2 FQNNGV. CDR3 DNA sequence: TGTGCCAGCAGCTCCGTTAGGGAGTCATACGAGCAGTACTTC. Its protein product is CASSSVRESYEQYF.

This clone was detected only a few times. The CDR3 DNA follows: TGTGCCAGTAGTATTGGAGGTGGCGGCTACACCTTC. It codes for CASSIGGGGYTF. The chain carries TRBV19 and TRBJ1-2; no firm D call. The CDR3 spans 12 residues. Germline CDR1 reads LNHDA; CDR2 reads SQIVND (reference sequence). Trimming stripped 3 bases from V and 8 bases from J, with 10 bases between. The full variable domain, its missing parts supplied by reference TRBV19 and TRBJ1-2, is DGGITQSPKYLFRKEGQNVTLSCEQNLNHDAMYWYRQDPGQGLRLIYYSQIVNDFQKGDIAEGYSVSREKKESFPLTVTSAQKNPTAFYLCASSIGGGGYTFGSGTRLTVV.

Within the sample, this clone is medium-sized. This rearrangement joins TRBV6-2 or TRBV6-3 to TRBJ2-7; D possibly uses TRBD1 or TRBD2 (5 bases each). V was shortened by 0 bases and J by 3 bases, with 9 bases between the two germline ends. The CDR3 runs to 14 residues. CDR1 is MNHEY and CDR2 is SVGEGT in the germline V gene. The CDR3 sequence: CASSYSVGDYEQYF. For the CDR3, the DNA is TGTGCCAGCAGTTACTCGGTGGGGGACTACGAGCAGTACTTC.

The chain recombines TRBV27 with TRBJ1-1, with a tentative D call TRBD1 (5 bases). The CDR3 is made up of 11 amino acids. V gave up 8 bases and J gave up 12 bases, with 16 bases separating them. Germline-derived CDR1 and CDR2 are MNHEY and SMNVEV (reference sequence). In nucleotides, the CDR3 is TGTGCCAGCGGGTCGGGGCGGCGGCCTTTCTTT. Protein product: CASGSGRRPFF.

V usage is TRBV7-2 and J usage is TRBJ1-2; perhaps TRBD1 as D (5 bases). From germline, CDR1 is SGHTA and CDR2 FQGNSA. Between the trimmed V and J ends, which lost 5 bases and 6 bases, there was a span of 13 bases. The length of the CDR3 is 13 residues. CDR3 coding DNA: TGTGCCAGCAGCAAAACTCAGGGTAATGGCTACACCTTC. Protein: CASSKTQGNGYTF. The whole variable domain, remainder taken from reference TRBV7-2 and TRBJ1-2, is GAGVSQSPSNKVTEKGKDVELRCDPISGHTALYWYRQSLGQGLEFLIYFQGNSAPDKSGLPSDRFSAERTGGSVSTLTIQRTQQEDSAVYLCASSKTQGNGYTFGSGTRLTVV.

This sequence joins TRBV13 and TRBJ2-1, with D tentatively TRBD2 (6 bases). Per germline, CDR1 PRHDT and CDR2 FYEKMQ (reference sequence). The CDR3 is 16 amino acids. Trimming cost V 4 bases and J 1 base, with 14 bases left between them. DNA for the CDR3: TGTGCCAGCAGCTACGGGACTTCTAGGTCCTACAATGAGCAGTTCTTC. This encodes CASSYGTSRSYNEQFF. The full variable domain, completed using reference TRBV13 and TRBJ2-1, is AAGVIQSPRHLIKEKRETATLKCYPIPRHDTVYWYQQGPGQDPQFLISFYEKMQSDKGSIPDRFSAQQFSDYHSELNMSSLELGDSALYFCASSYGTSRSYNEQFFGPGTRLTVL.